These T cell receptor beta chains were read from a single sample in a study of cytomegalovirus exposure and HLA in healthy donors. Produced via immunoSEQ multiplex PCR; TCRdb's table is partial and in-frame only. The sample shows about 140,000 clones, 70% to 85% of them seen only once. The sample consisted of PBMCs. The receptor set was obtained from an older woman in good health and CMV-seropositive. Both conserved end residues are part of each CDR3. Each record gives: CDR3 length, clone size, D gene, V gene, J gene, CDR3 DNA, CDR3 protein. A D gene is named only where the DNA matches it firmly. The size entry is marked missing in some rows and otherwise reads once, few, many or a size class.

>12|few|-|TRBV9|TRBJ1-3
TGTGCCAGCAGCAAACTTCGGGACACCATATATTTT
CASSKLRDTIYF
>14|once|TRBD1|TRBV6-5|TRBJ1-5
TGTGCCAGCAGGCCGACAGGGGGCGATCAGCCCCAGCATTTT
CASRPTGGDQPQHF
>15|-|TRBD1|TRBV4-1|TRBJ1-3
TGCGCCAGCAGCCAATCGACAGGGGCTGGAAACACCATATATTTT
CASSQSTGAGNTIYF
>16|-|-|TRBV18|TRBJ2-1
TGTGCCAGCTCACCACGGGAGGTCGGCTCCTACAATGAGCAGTTCTTC
CASSPREVGSYNEQFF
>16|-|TRBD2|TRBV9|TRBJ2-7
TGTGCCAGCAGCGTAGCGTTGACTAGCGGAGTGGGTGAGCAGTACTTC
CASSVALTSGVGEQYF
>15|-|TRBD1|TRBV19|TRBJ1-1
TGTGCCAGTAGCCGGGACAGGGGTACGAACACTGAAGCTTTCTTT
CASSRDRGTNTEAFF
>14|-|-|TRBV4-1|TRBJ2-3
TGCGCCAGCAGCCAATTAGCTTCTCCAGATACGCAGTATTTT
CASSQLASPDTQYF
>16|few|TRBD2|TRBV6-5|TRBJ2-7
TGTGCCAGCAGTTACATCCGCGGGGGGACGATTTACGAGCAGTACTTC
CASSYIRGGTIYEQYF
>14|-|-|TRBV11-2|TRBJ2-7
TGTGCCAGCAGCTTAGGGACAGCCAACTACGAGCAGTACTTC
CASSLGTANYEQYF
>15|-|-|TRBV6-1|TRBJ1-2
TGTGCCAGCAGTGATTTGGGCGGGGGGCGAGGGGGCTACACCTTC
CASSDLGGGRGGYTF
>14|once|TRBD2|TRBV7-2|TRBJ2-4
TGTGCCAGCAGTGAGGGTAGCGGGAGGGACATTCAGTACTTC
CASSEGSGRDIQYF
>18|-|TRBD2|TRBV5-5|TRBJ2-1
TGTGCCAGCAGCTTACTAGCGGGGCCAACCAGCTCCTACAATGAGCAGTTCTTC
CASSLLAGPTSSYNEQFF
>14|-|-|TRBV4-1|TRBJ1-2
TGCGCCAGCAGCCAAGATACTCCTAACTATGGCTACACCTTC
CASSQDTPNYGYTF
>14|-|-|TRBV5-4|TRBJ1-4
TGTGCCAGCGGCTTAGGCCAGGGCAGGAAAAAACTGTTTTTT
CASGLGQGRKKLFF
>16|once|-|TRBV28|TRBJ1-4
TGTGCCAGCTTAGGGAATCGGGACATAACTAATGAAAAACTGTTTTTT
CASLGNRDITNEKLFF
>15|-|-|TRBV9|TRBJ1-1
TGTGCCAGCAGCGTAGCTTCGGGGGGGGTCACTGAAGCTTTCTTT
CASSVASGGVTEAFF
>13|once|-|TRBV6-1|TRBJ2-7
TGTGCCAGCAGTGAAGTCGACTCCGGCGAGCAGTACTTC
CASSEVDSGEQYF
>12|-|-|TRBV15|TRBJ2-3
TGTGCCACCAGCAGATACACAGATACGCAGTATTTT
CATSRYTDTQYF
>13|once|-|TRBV6-4|TRBJ2-1
TGTGCCAGCAGCTATAACTATCTTAATGAGCAGTTCTTC
CASSYNYLNEQFF
>13|-|TRBD1|TRBV5-6|TRBJ1-2
TGTGCCAGCAGCGAGGGACAGGCCTATGGCTACACCTTC
CASSEGQAYGYTF
>14|-|-|TRBV6-6|TRBJ2-7
TGTGCCAGCAGTTCCCTACTAGAGATCGACGAGCAGTACTTC
CASSSLLEIDEQYF
>16|-|TRBD1|TRBV7-9|TRBJ1-2
TGTGCCAGCAGCTCGATGCCGGGACAGGGGTATTTTGGCTACACCTTC
CASSSMPGQGYFGYTF
>14|-|-|TRBV4-3|TRBJ2-1
TGCGCCAGCAGCCAAGACAGGGTAACCAATGAGCAGTTCTTC
CASSQDRVTNEQFF